Below are 8 T cell receptor beta chains sequenced from a single sample in a study of control samples from healthy donors and cancer patients (TCRdb year 2020). Library construction relied on the immunoSEQ multiplex PCR assay. What TCRdb holds here is the immuneACCESS table cut down to in-frame rearrangements. Part of the clones is not present; checked against another copy, under half of the missing clones reflect an unresolved V gene, and the others are unexplained. For this sample the table gives some 74,000 clones, of which more than 70% were detected only once. The ten largest account for around 5.7% of the sample. What was sequenced was blood. These receptors all come from a woman between 45 and 60 years old in good health.

The CDR3 region is CASSDTWGTEAFF. CDR3 nucleotide sequence: TGTGCCAGCAGTGACACGTGGGGTACCGAAGCTTTCTTT. J is TRBJ1-1 and V is TRBV6-1; D unclear. The CDR3 contains 13 residues. The V gene lost 3 bases and the J gene lost 8 bases, with 13 bases spanning the gap. Germline V gene lookup returns CDR1 MNHNS and CDR2 SASEGT.

The chain combines TRBV10-3 with TRBJ2-7; D is uncertain. Trimming stripped 4 bases from V and 5 bases from J, with 9 bases between. The CDR3 length is 12 residues. Germline CDR1 and CDR2: ENHRY and SYGVKD. CDR3 region: CAISGADDEQYF. For the CDR3, the DNA is TGTGCCATCAGTGGTGCGGACGACGAGCAGTACTTC.

This chain uses TRBV27 with TRBJ1-5, with 9 bases identical to TRBD1. With V trimmed by 7 bases and J by 3 bases, 4 bases remained unmatched. Per germline, CDR1 MNHEY and CDR2 SMNVEV (reference sequence). This CDR3 is 14 amino acids long. CDR3 DNA sequence: TGTGCCAGCATACGGACAGGGGTCAATCAGCCCCAGCATTTT. It is translated as CASIRTGVNQPQHF.

The chain employs TRBV11-2 and TRBJ2-5; 7 bases line up with TRBD2. There are 14 residues in the CDR3. J gave up 2 bases and V 8 bases, and 8 bases lay outside the gene matches. The germline V gene encodes CDR1 SGHAT and CDR2 FQNNGV. The CDR3 spells CASGYWGLQETQYF. The CDR3 coding sequence is TGTGCCAGCGGATACTGGGGACTACAAGAGACCCAGTACTTC.

This clone showed up just a few times. The gene calls are TRBV6-1 and TRBJ1-5; D is unresolved. The germline gives CDR1 MNHNS, CDR2 SASEGT. V was pared by 2 bases and J by 3 bases, with 11 bases between. This CDR3 has 15 amino acids. This CDR3 is CASSEIPNPNQPQHF. CDR3 coding DNA: TGTGCCAGCAGTGAAATCCCTAACCCCAATCAGCCCCAGCATTTT.

The gene calls are TRBV9 and TRBJ2-1, with a possible D match to TRBD2 (5 bases). CDR1 SGDLS and CDR2 YYNGEE come from the germline V gene. Trimming took off 2 bases at V and 9 bases at J, with 18 bases between the two ends. This CDR3 region has 15 residues. The CDR3 region is CASSVSREGRGEQFF. The CDR3 DNA reads TGTGCCAGCAGCGTCTCACGAGAGGGTCGGGGTGAGCAGTTCTTC.

The chain employs TRBV29-1 and TRBJ1-4; 10 bases agree with TRBD1. Losses at the gene ends were 5 bases for V and 6 bases for J; bases not matched to a gene: 9. The CDR3 is made up of 15 amino acids. Germline CDR1 SQVTM, CDR2 ANQGSEA. In DNA form, the CDR3 reads TGCAGCGTTATCCGAGACGGGACAGGGGATGAAAAACTGTTTTTT. It encodes CSVIRDGTGDEKLFF. Together with reference TRBV29-1 and TRBJ1-4, the CDR3 gives the full variable domain: SAVISQKPSRDICQRGTSLTIQCQVDSQVTMMFWYRQQPGQSLTLIATANQGSEATYESGFVIDKFPISRPNLTFSTLTVSNMSPEDSSIYLCSVIRDGTGDEKLFFGSGTQLSVL.

The chain recombines TRBV19 with TRBJ1-2; D unclear. This CDR3 comprises 14 residues. The V and J ends lost 6 bases and 6 bases respectively, with 17 bases between them. Germline CDR1 and CDR2: LNHDA and SQIVND (reference sequence). The CDR3 is CASRPPQAGDGYTF. The DNA for the CDR3 is TGTGCCAGTAGGCCCCCCCAGGCGGGTGATGGCTACACCTTC. Based on the CDR3 plus reference TRBV19 and TRBJ1-2, the full variable domain is DGGITQSPKYLFRKEGQNVTLSCEQNLNHDAMYWYRQDPGQGLRLIYYSQIVNDFQKGDIAEGYSVSREKKESFPLTVTSAQKNPTAFYLCASRPPQAGDGYTFGSGTRLTVV.